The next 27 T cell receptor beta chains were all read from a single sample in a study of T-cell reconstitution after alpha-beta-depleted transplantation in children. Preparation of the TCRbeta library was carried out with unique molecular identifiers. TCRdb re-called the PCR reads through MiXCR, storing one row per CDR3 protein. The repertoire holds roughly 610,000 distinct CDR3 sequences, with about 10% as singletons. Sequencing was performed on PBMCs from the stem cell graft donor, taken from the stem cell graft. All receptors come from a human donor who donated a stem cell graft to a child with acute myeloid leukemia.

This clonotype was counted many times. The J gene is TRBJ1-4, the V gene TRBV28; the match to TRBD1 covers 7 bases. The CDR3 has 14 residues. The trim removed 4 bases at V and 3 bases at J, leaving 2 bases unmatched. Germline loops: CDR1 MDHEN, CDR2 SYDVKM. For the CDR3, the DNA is TGTGCCAGCAGTTACGGGACAGCTAATGAAAAACTGTTTTTT. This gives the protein CASSYGTANEKLFF.

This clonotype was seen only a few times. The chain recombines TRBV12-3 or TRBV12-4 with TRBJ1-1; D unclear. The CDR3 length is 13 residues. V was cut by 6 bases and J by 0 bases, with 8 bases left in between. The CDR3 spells CASRVGMNTEAFF. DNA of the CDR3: TGTGCCAGCAGGGTGGGCATGAACACTGAAGCTTTCTTT.

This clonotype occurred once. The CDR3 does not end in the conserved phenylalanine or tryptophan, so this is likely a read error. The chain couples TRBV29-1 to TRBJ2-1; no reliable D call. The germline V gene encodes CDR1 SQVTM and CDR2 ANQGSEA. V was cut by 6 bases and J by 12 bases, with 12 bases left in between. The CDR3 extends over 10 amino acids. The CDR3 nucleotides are TGCAGCGTGCTGATGGGTGGGCAGTTCTTA. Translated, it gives CSVLMGGQFL.

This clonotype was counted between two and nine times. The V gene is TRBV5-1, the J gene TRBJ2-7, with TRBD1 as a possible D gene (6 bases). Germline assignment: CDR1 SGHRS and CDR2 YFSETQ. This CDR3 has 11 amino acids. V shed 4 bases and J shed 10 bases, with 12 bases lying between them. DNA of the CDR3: TGCGCCAGCAGCAATCCAGGGGACCAGTACTTC. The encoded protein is CASSNPGDQYF.

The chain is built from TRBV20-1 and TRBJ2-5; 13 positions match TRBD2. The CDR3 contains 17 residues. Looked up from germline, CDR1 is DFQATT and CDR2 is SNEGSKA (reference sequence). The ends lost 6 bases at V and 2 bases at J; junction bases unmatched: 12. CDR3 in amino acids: CSARWTSGGPTQETQYF. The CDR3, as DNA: TGCAGTGCCCGATGGACTAGCGGGGGTCCGACTCAAGAGACCCAGTACTTC.

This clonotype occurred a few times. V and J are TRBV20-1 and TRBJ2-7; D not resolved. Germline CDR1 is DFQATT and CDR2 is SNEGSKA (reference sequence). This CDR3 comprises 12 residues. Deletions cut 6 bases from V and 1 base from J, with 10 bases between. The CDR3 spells CSAFPDSYEQYF. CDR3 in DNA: TGCAGTGCCTTCCCCGATTCCTACGAGCAGTACTTC.

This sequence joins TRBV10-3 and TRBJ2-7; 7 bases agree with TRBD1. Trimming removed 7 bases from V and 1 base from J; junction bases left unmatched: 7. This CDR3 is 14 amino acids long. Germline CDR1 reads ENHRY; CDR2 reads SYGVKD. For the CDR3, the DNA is TGTGCCATCACTCCAGGGGGAAGATCCTACGAGCAGTACTTC. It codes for CAITPGGRSYEQYF.

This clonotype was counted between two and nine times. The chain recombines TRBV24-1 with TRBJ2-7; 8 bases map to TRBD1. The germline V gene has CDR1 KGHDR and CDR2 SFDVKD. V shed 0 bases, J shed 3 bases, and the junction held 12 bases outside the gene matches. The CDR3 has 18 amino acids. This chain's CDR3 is CATSDLHLTGAWGYEQYF. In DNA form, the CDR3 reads TGTGCCACCAGTGATTTGCACCTGACAGGGGCTTGGGGCTACGAGCAGTACTTC.

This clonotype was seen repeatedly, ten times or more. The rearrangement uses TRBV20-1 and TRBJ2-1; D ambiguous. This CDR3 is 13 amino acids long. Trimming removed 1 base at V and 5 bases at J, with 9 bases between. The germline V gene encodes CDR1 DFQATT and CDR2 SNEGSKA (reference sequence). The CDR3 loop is CSARVTINNEQFF. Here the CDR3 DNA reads TGCAGTGCTAGAGTGACAATAAACAATGAGCAGTTCTTC.

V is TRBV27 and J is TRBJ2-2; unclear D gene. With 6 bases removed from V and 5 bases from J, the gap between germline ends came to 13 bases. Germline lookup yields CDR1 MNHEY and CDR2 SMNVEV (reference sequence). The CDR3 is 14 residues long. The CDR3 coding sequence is TGTGCCAGCAGGCCTCCTACTACTACCGGGGAGCTGTTTTTT. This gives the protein CASRPPTTTGELFF.

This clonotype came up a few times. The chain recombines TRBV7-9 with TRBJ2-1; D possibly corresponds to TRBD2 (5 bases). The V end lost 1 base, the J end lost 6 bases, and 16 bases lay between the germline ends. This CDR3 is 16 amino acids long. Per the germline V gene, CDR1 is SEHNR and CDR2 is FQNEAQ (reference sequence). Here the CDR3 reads CASSLVSSPSINEQFF. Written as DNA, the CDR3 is TGTGCCAGCAGCTTAGTGTCATCGCCTAGCATCAATGAGCAGTTCTTC.

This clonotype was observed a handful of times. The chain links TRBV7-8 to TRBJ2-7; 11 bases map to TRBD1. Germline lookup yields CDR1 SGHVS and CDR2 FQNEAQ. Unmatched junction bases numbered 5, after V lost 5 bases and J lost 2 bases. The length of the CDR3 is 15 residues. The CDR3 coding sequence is TGTGCCAGCAGCACCGGACAGGGGGCGACCTACGAGCAGTACTTC. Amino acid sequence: CASSTGQGATYEQYF.

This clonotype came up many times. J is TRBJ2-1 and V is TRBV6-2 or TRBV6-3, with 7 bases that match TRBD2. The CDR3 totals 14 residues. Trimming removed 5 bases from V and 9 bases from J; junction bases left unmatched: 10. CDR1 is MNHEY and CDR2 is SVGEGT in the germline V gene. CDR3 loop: CASSKAGDRVEQFF. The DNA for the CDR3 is TGTGCCAGCAGTAAGGCGGGAGATAGGGTTGAGCAGTTCTTC.

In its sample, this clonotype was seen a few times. CDR3: CASSPHTGSRLHTGELFF. DNA of the CDR3: TGTGCCAGCAGTCCTCACACGGGGTCCCGTCTGCACACCGGGGAGCTGTTTTTT. The chain recombines TRBV6-2 or TRBV6-3 with TRBJ2-2; weak D call: TRBD2 (5 bases). Trimming stripped 5 bases from V and 3 bases from J, with 22 bases between. Germline V gene data show CDR1 as MNHEY and CDR2 as SVGEGT. The CDR3 sequence is 18 residues long.

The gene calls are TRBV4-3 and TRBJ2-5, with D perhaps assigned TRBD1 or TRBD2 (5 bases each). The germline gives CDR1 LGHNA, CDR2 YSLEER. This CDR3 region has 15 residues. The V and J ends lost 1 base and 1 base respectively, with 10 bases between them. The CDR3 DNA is TGCGCCAGCAGCCAAGCCCGGGACGCCCAAGAGACCCAGTACTTC. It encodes CASSQARDAQETQYF.

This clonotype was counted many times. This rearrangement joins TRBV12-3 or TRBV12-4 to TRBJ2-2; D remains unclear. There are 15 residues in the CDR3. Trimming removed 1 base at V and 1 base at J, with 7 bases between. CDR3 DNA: TGTGCCAGCAGTTTAGGTCCAGGGAACACCGGGGAGCTGTTTTTT. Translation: CASSLGPGNTGELFF.

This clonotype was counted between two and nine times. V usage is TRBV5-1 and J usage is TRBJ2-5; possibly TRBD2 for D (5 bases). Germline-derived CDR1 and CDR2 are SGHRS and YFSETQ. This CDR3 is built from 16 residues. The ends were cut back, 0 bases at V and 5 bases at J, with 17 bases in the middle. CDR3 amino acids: CASSLARLTTRETQYF. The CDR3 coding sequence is TGCGCCAGCAGCTTGGCCAGACTAACCACGCGCGAGACCCAGTACTTC.

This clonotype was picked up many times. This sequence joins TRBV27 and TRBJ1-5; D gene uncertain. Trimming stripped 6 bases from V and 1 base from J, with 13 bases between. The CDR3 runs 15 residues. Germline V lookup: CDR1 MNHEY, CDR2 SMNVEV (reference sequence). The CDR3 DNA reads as TGTGCCAGCAGGCCACAGTTTTTAAGCAATCAGCCCCAGCATTTT. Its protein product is CASRPQFLSNQPQHF.

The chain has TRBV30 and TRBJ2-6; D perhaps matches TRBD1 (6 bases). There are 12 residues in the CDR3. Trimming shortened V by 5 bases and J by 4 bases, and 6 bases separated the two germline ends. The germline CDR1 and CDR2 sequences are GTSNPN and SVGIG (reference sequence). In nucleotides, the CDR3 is TGTGCCTGGGGACAGGGGGCCAACGTCCTGACTTTC. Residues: CAWGQGANVLTF.

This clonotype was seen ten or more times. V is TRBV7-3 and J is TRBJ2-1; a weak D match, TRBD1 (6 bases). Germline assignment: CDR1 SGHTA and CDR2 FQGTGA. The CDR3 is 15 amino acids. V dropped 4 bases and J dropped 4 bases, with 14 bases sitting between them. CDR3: CASSSSRGGYNEQFF. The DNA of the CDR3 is TGTGCCAGCAGCTCTAGCAGGGGCGGGTACAATGAGCAGTTCTTC.

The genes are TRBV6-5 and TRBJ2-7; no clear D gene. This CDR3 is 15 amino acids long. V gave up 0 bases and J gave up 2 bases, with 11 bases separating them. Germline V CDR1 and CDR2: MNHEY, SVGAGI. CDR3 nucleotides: TGTGCCAGCAGTTACTCGGAAAGTTCAGCCTACGAGCAGTACTTC. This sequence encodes CASSYSESSAYEQYF.

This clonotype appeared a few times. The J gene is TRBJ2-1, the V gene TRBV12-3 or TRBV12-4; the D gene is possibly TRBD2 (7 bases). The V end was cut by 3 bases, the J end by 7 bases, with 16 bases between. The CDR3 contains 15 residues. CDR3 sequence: CASSFRGAPGNEQFF. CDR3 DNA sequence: TGTGCCAGCAGTTTCCGGGGGGCGCCTGGAAATGAGCAGTTCTTC.

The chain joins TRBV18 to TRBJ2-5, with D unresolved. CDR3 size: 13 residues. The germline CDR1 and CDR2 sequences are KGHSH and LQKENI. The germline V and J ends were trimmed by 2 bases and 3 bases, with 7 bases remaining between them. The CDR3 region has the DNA TGTGCCAGCTCACCAACAGTAGAAGAGACCCAGTACTTC. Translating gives CASSPTVEETQYF. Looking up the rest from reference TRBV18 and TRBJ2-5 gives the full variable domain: NAGVMQNPRHLVRRRGQEARLRCSPMKGHSHVYWYRQLPEEGLKFMVYLQKENIIDESGMPKERFSAEFPKEGPSILRIQQVVRGDSAAYFCASSPTVEETQYFGPGTRLLVL.

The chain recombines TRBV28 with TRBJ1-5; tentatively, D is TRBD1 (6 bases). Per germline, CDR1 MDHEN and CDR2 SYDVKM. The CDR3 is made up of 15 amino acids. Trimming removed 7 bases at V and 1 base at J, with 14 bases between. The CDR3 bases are TGTGCCAGCACCGTACAGGGTAGGAGCAATCAGCCCCAGCATTTT. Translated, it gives CASTVQGRSNQPQHF.

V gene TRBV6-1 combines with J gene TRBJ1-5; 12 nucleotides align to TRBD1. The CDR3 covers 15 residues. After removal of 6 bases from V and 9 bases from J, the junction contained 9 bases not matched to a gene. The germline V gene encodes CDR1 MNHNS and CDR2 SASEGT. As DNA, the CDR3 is TGTGCCAGCAGACCGGGACAGGGGGCCGGACGGCCCCAGCATTTT. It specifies CASRPGQGAGRPQHF.

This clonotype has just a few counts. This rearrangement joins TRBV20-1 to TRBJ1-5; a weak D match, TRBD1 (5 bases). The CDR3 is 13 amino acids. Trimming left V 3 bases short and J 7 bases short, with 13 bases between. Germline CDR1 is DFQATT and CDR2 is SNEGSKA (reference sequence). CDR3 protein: CSARATAGQPQHF. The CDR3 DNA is TGCAGTGCTAGGGCGACAGCAGGGCAGCCCCAGCATTTT.

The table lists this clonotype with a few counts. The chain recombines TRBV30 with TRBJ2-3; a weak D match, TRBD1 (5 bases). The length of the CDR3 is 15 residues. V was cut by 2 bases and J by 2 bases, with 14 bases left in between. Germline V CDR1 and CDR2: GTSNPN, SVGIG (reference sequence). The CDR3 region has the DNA TGTGCCTGGAGTTTTCAAGGGGCTTCCACAGATACGCAGTATTTT. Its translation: CAWSFQGASTDTQYF. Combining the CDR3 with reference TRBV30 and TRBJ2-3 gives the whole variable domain SQTIHQWPATLVQPVGSPLSLECTVEGTSNPNLYWYRQAAGRGLQLLFYSVGIGQISSEVPQNLSASRPQDRQFILSSKKLLLSDSGFYLCAWSFQGASTDTQYFGPGTRLTVL.